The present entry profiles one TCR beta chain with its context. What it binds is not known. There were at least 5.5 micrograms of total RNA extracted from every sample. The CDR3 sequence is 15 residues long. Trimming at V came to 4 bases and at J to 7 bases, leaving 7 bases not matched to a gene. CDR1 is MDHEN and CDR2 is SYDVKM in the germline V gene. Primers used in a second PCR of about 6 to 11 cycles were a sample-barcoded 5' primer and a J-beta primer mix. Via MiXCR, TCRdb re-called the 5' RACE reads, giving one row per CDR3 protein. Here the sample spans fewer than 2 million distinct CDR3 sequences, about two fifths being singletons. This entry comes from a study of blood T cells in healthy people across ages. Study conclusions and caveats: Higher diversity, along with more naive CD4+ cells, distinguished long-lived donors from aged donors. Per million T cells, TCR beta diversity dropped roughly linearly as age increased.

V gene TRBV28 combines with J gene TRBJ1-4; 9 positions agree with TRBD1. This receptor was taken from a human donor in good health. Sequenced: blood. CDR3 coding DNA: TGTGCCAGCAGTTCGTACAGGGGGCTAGGTGAAAAACTGTTTTTT. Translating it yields CASSSYRGLGEKLFF.